A selection of T cell receptor beta chains follows, all from one sample in a study of blood T cells in healthy people across ages. MiXCR was run by TCRdb on the 5' RACE reads, yielding one entry per CDR3 protein. The sample gives about 1.7 million distinct CDR3 sequences, roughly 28% of which show up once; about 8% is in the top ten. The specimen was blood. These receptors originate from a woman under 40 in good health. CDR3s include the opening cysteine and the closing phenylalanine or tryptophan. The D gene is left open where the match is weak. Clone size appears in some rows only: once, few, many, or a class for an expanded clone.

J: TRBJ1-4; D: -; size: -; V: TRBV7-2; DNA: TGTGCCAGCAGCCCCCAGGACGGAACTGAAAAACTGTTTTTT; CDR3: CASSPQDGTEKLFF
J: TRBJ2-6; D: -; size: few; V: TRBV5-1; DNA: TGCGCCAGCAGCTTTACGATTCGGGGGCTCTCTGGGGCCAACGTCCTGACTTTC; CDR3: CASSFTIRGLSGANVLTF
J: TRBJ2-3; D: TRBD2; size: -; V: TRBV25-1; DNA: TGTGCCAGCCCTTGGCGACTAGCGAGTGATACGCAGTATTTT; CDR3: CASPWRLASDTQYF
J: TRBJ1-1; D: TRBD1; size: few; V: TRBV20-1; DNA: TGCAGTGCTAGCGGGGACAGGGTGACTGAAGCTTTCTTT; CDR3: CSASGDRVTEAFF
J: TRBJ2-1; D: -; size: few; V: TRBV30; DNA: TGTGCCTGGAGTGACGGGAATGAGCAGTTCTTC; CDR3: CAWSDGNEQFF
J: TRBJ2-1; D: TRBD2; size: -; V: TRBV6-2/TRBV6-3; DNA: TGTGCCAGCAGTTACTCACCCACTAGCGGGGTGTACAATGAGCAGTTCTTC; CDR3: CASSYSPTSGVYNEQFF
J: TRBJ2-4; D: TRBD2; size: -; V: TRBV5-1; DNA: TGCGCCAGCAGCGACCTAGCGGGGTTAGTCCCTGGGGTTAGATACATTCAGTACTTC; CDR3: CASSDLAGLVPGVRYIQYF
J: TRBJ2-5; D: -; size: many; V: TRBV15; DNA: TGTGCCACCAGCAGGCCCCTGGAGACCCAGTACTTC; CDR3: CATSRPLETQYF
J: TRBJ2-3; D: TRBD2; size: -; V: TRBV20-1; DNA: TGCAGTGCGGGGCTTCTAGCGGGAGAGGATACGCAGTATTTT; CDR3: CSAGLLAGEDTQYF
J: TRBJ1-1; D: -; size: -; V: TRBV29-1; DNA: TGCAGCGTTGTTCAGTTACTTATGAACACTGAAGCTTTCTTT; CDR3: CSVVQLLMNTEAFF
J: TRBJ2-7; D: -; size: -; V: TRBV11-1; DNA: TGTGCCAGCAGCTCCGACAAGTACTCCTACGAGCAGTACTTC; CDR3: CASSSDKYSYEQYF
J: TRBJ2-3; D: -; size: -; V: TRBV20-1; DNA: TGCAGTGCTAGAGAGGTGACGAACACAGATACGCAGTATTTT; CDR3: CSAREVTNTDTQYF
J: TRBJ1-5; D: -; size: -; V: TRBV7-2; DNA: TGTGCCAGCAGCCCGCCGATGGGTCAGCCCCAGCATTTT; CDR3: CASSPPMGQPQHF
J: TRBJ2-7; D: -; size: -; V: TRBV11-2; DNA: TGTGCCAACAGCCTGGGACGGTCAAGCTACGAGCAGTACTTC; CDR3: CANSLGRSSYEQYF
J: TRBJ2-7; D: -; size: -; V: TRBV29-1; DNA: TGCAGCGCGGGGACGGTCTCCTACGAGCAGTACTTC; CDR3: CSAGTVSYEQYF
J: TRBJ1-1; D: -; size: few; V: TRBV7-2; DNA: TGTGCCAGCAGCCTCTTGGGGACTACTGAAGCTTTCTTT; CDR3: CASSLLGTTEAFF
J: TRBJ1-4; D: TRBD1; size: -; V: TRBV4-3; DNA: TGCGCCAGCAGCCAAGATTTGAGACAGGGGGCAGCAACTAATGAAAAACGGTTTTTT; CDR3: CASSQDLRQGAATNEKRFF
J: TRBJ1-1; D: -; size: -; V: TRBV28; DNA: TGTGCCAGCAACCCCGGGGGCGGGTTAACTGAAGCTTTCTTT; CDR3: CASNPGGGLTEAFF
J: TRBJ2-7; D: TRBD1; size: few; V: TRBV12-3/TRBV12-4; DNA: TGTGCCAGCAGCAAGACAGGGGTCTCCTACGAGCAGTACTTC; CDR3: CASSKTGVSYEQYF
J: TRBJ2-1; D: -; size: -; V: TRBV7-9; DNA: TGTGCCAGCAGCTGGCCGGGGTCCAATGAGCAGTTCTTC; CDR3: CASSWPGSNEQFF
J: TRBJ2-3; D: TRBD2; size: few; V: TRBV29-1; DNA: TGCAGTTGTAGCGGGAGGAACACAGATACGCAGTATTTT; CDR3: CSCSGRNTDTQYF
J: TRBJ2-7; D: -; size: few; V: TRBV9; DNA: TGTGCCAACAGCCCTAGTGGGGGCTCGGCCTACGAGCAGTACTTC; CDR3: CANSPSGGSAYEQYF
J: TRBJ2-5; D: -; size: few; V: TRBV6-1; DNA: TGTGCCAGCAGTGAACAAAGACAGGAGACCCAGTACTTC; CDR3: CASSEQRQETQYF
J: TRBJ2-2; D: TRBD2; size: once; V: TRBV20-1; DNA: TGCAGTGCCGTCCTAGCGGGGGGGACACGCGGTGCCACCGGGGAGCTGTTTTTT; CDR3: CSAVLAGGTRGATGELFF
J: TRBJ1-5; D: -; size: many; V: TRBV4-3; DNA: TGCGCCAGCAGCGGTACAGTCAATCAGCCCCAGCATTTT; CDR3: CASSGTVNQPQHF
J: TRBJ1-2; D: -; size: -; V: TRBV10-3; DNA: TGTGCCATCAGCTCCTCTCAGGGGACGGGTGGCTACACCTTC; CDR3: CAISSSQGTGGYTF
J: TRBJ2-5; D: -; size: -; V: TRBV3-1; DNA: TGTGCCAGCAGCCAAACCGGCGGCTACGAGCGGTACTTC; CDR3: CASSQTGGYERYF
J: TRBJ2-7; D: -; size: many; V: TRBV2; DNA: TGTGCCAGCACCCTAACGGGGGAGGACGAGCAGTACTTC; CDR3: CASTLTGEDEQYF
J: TRBJ1-5; D: -; size: -; V: TRBV12-3/TRBV12-4; DNA: TGTGCCAGCACCCCGGCGGGGTATCGCAATCAGCCCCAGCATTTT; CDR3: CASTPAGYRNQPQHF
J: TRBJ2-2; D: -; size: many; V: TRBV6-5; DNA: TGTGCCAGCAGTTTGGGGGGCTTCGACACCGGGGAGCTGTTTTTT; CDR3: CASSLGGFDTGELFF
J: TRBJ2-7; D: -; size: -; V: TRBV27; DNA: TGTGCCAGCAGGCCAGATCAGTCTCAAACCTTGCGCCACGAGCAGTACTTC; CDR3: CASRPDQSQTLRHEQYF
J: TRBJ2-7; D: TRBD1; size: many; V: TRBV15; DNA: TGTGCCACCAGCAAGGTTCGGGACAGAAGGCTCGAGCAGTACTTC; CDR3: CATSKVRDRRLEQYF
J: TRBJ2-3; D: -; size: -; V: TRBV6-5; DNA: TGTGCCAGCAGTTCGTCGTACAGGGCTAGCACAGATACGCAGTATTTT; CDR3: CASSSSYRASTDTQYF
J: TRBJ1-5; D: -; size: -; V: TRBV6-2/TRBV6-3; DNA: TGTGCCAGCAGTCTTTGGCGGGGAACGAATAGCAATCAGCCCCAGCATTTT; CDR3: CASSLWRGTNSNQPQHF
J: TRBJ2-7; D: -; size: -; V: TRBV2; DNA: TGTGCCAGCAGAGCCTCCCGGGACATAAAGTACTTC; CDR3: CASRASRDIKYF
J: TRBJ2-2; D: -; size: -; V: TRBV15; DNA: TGTGCCACCAGTAGTGAGGGAACCCGATCCGGGGAGCTGTTTTTT; CDR3: CATSSEGTRSGELFF
J: TRBJ1-2; D: -; size: -; V: TRBV20-1; DNA: TGCAGTGCTGGTGCGTTTAACTATGGCTACACCTTC; CDR3: CSAGAFNYGYTF
J: TRBJ2-7; D: -; size: -; V: TRBV10-1; DNA: TGCGCCAGCAGTGCCTCAGAGGCTCAGAGCTCCTACGAGCAGTACTTC; CDR3: CASSASEAQSSYEQYF
J: TRBJ2-1; D: TRBD2; size: -; V: TRBV5-1; DNA: TGCGCCAGCAGCTTGTCTGTGCGGGGGACCTCCTACAATGAGCAGTTCTTC; CDR3: CASSLSVRGTSYNEQFF
J: TRBJ1-1; D: -; size: -; V: TRBV2; DNA: TGTGCCAGCAGTGAAGCACCCCGGGGGAGAACTGAAGCTTTCTTT; CDR3: CASSEAPRGRTEAFF